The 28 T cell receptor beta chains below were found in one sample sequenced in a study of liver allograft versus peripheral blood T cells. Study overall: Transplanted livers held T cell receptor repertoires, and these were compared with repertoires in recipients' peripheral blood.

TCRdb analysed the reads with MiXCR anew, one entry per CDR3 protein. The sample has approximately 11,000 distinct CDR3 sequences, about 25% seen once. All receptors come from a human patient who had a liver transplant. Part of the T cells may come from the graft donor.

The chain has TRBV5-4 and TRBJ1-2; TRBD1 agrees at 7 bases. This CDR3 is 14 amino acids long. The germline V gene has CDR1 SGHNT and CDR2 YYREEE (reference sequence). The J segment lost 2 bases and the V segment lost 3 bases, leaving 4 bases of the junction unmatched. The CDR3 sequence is CASSYPDRNYGYTF. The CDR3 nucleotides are TGTGCCAGCAGCTACCCGGACAGGAACTATGGCTACACCTTC.

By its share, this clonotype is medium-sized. CDR3 sequence: CASSLLEGAGYTF. The CDR3 DNA reads TGTGCCAGCTCACTTTTGGAGGGGGCAGGCTACACCTTC. The gene calls are TRBV18 and TRBJ1-2, with 7 bases matching TRBD1. The CDR3 is 13 residues long. CDR1 and CDR2 (germline): KGHSH, LQKENI. Trimming took 4 bases from V and 8 from J; bases not matched to a gene: 7.

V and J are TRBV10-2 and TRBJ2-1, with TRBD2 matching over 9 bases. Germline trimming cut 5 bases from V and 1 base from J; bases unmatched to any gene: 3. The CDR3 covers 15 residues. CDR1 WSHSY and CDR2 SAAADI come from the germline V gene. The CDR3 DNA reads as TGCGCCAGCAGTAGACTAGCGGTATCCTACAATGAGCAGTTCTTC. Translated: CASSRLAVSYNEQFF.

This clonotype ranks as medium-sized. CDR3 sequence (DNA): TGTGCCAGCAGGAACTCGAGACAGGCTCACAATCAGCCCCAGCATTTT. The encoded protein is CASRNSRQAHNQPQHF. The chain employs TRBV6-1 and TRBJ1-5; possible D gene TRBD1, 6 bases. This CDR3 has 16 amino acids. The germline V and J ends were trimmed by 6 bases and 3 bases, with 18 bases remaining between them. Germline loops: CDR1 MNHNS, CDR2 SASEGT.

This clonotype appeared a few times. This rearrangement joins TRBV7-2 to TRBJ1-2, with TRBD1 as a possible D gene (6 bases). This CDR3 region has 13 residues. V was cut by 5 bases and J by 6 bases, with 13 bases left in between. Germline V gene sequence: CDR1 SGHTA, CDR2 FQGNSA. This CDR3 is CASSLDSFDGYTF. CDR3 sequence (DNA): TGTGCCAGCAGCCTGGACAGTTTCGATGGCTACACCTTC.

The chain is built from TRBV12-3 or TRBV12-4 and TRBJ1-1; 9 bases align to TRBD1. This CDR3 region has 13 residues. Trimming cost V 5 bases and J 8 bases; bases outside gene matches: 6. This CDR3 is CASSLTGTGEAFF. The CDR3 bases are TGTGCCAGCAGTCTCACCGGGACAGGGGAAGCTTTCTTT.

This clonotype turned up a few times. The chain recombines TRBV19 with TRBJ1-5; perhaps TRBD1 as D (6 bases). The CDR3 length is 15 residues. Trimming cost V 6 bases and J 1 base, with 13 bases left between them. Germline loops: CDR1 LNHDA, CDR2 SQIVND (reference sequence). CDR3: CASSPGTPSNQPQHF. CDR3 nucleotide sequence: TGTGCCAGTAGCCCGGGGACACCCAGCAATCAGCCCCAGCATTTT.

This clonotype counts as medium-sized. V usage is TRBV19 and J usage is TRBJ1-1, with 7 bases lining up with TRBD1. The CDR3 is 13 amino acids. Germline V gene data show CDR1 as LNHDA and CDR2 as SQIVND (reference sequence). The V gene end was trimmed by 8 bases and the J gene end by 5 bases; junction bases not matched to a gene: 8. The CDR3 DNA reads TGTGCCAGTGGAATTTTGACAGGGACTGAAGCTTTCTTT. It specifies CASGILTGTEAFF.

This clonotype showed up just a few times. The CDR3 nucleotides are TGTGCCAGCAAAAGAATGGAGACCCAGTACTTC. This codes for CASKRMETQYF. The chain carries TRBV6-5 and TRBJ2-5; D call uncertain. V was shortened by 7 bases and J by 5 bases, with 8 bases between the two germline ends. The length of the CDR3 is 11 residues. Germline CDR1 MNHEY, CDR2 SVGAGI.

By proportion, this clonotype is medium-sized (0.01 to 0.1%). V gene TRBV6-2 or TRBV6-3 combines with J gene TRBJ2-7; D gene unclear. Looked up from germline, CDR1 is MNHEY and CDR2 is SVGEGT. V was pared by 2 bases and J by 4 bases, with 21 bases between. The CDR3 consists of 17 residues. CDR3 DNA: TGTGCCAGCAGTTACCCAGTTCCCGGCCGTTTGTCTTACGAGCAGTACTTC. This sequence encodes CASSYPVPGRLSYEQYF.

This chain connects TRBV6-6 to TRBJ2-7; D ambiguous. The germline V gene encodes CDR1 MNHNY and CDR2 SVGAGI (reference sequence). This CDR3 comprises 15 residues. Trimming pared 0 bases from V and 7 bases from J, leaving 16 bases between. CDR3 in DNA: TGTGCCAGCAGTTACTCGTCAGGAAACCCTCGGGAGCAGTACTTC. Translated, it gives CASSYSSGNPREQYF.

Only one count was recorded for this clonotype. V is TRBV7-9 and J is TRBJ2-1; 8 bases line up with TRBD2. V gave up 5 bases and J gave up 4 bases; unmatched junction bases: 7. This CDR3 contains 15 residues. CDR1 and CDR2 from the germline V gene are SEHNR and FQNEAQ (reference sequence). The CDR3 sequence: CASSAGRGKYNEQFF. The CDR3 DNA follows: TGTGCCAGCAGCGCCGGGAGGGGGAAGTACAATGAGCAGTTCTTC.

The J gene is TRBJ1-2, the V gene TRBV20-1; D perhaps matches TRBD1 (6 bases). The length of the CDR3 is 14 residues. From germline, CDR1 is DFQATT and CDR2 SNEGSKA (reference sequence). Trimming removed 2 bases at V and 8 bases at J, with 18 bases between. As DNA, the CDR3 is TGCAGTGCTAGACACCAGGGGCTATTCGGCGGCTACACCTTC. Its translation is CSARHQGLFGGYTF.

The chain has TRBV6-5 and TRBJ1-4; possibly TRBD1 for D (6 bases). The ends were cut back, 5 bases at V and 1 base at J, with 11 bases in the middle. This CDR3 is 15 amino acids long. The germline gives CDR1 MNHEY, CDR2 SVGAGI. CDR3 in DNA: TGTGCCAGCAGTAGTACAGGGAAAACTAATGAAAAACTGTTTTTT. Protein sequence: CASSSTGKTNEKLFF.

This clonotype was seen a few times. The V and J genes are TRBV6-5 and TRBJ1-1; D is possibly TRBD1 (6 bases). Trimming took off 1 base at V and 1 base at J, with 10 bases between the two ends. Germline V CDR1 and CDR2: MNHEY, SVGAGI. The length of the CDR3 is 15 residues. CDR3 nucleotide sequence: TGTGCCAGCAGTTACTTTGGCAGGGGGAACACTGAAGCTTTCTTT. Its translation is CASSYFGRGNTEAFF.

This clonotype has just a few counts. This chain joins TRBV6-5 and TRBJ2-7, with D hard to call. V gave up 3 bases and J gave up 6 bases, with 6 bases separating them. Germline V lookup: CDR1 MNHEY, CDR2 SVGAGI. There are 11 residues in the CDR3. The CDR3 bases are TGTGCCAGCAGTTATATGAGCGAGCAGTACTTC. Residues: CASSYMSEQYF.

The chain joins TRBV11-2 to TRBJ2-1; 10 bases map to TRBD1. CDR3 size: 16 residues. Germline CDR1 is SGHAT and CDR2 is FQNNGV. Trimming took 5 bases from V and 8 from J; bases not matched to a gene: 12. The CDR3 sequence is CASSPGTGVRGDEQFF. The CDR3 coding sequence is TGTGCCAGCAGCCCCGGGACAGGGGTACGAGGGGATGAGCAGTTCTTC.

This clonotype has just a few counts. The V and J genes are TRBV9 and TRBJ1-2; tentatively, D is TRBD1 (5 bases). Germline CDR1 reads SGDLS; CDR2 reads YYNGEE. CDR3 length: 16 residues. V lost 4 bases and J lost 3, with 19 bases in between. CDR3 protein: CASSPWAGARDYGYTF. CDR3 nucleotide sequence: TGTGCCAGCAGCCCCTGGGCTGGGGCCAGGGACTATGGCTACACCTTC.

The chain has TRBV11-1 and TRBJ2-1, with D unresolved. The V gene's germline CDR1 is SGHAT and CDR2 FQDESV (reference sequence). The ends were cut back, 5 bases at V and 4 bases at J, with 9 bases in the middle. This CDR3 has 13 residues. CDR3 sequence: CASSPEVYNEQFF. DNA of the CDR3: TGTGCCAGCAGCCCGGAAGTATACAATGAGCAGTTCTTC.

CDR3 sequence: CASSWARVEQYF. The CDR3 DNA sequence: TGTGCCAGCAGCTGGGCCCGAGTGGAGCAGTACTTC. The gene calls are TRBV5-6 and TRBJ2-7; D uncertain. Germline CDR1 SGHDT, CDR2 YYEEEE. CDR3 size: 12 residues. V was clipped by 3 bases and J by 7 bases, with 11 bases between them.

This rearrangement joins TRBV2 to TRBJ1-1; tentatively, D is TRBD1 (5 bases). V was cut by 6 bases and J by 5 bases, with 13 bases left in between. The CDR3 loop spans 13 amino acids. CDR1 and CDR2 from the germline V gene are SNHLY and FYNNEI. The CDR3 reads CASSGVGETEAFF. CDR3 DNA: TGTGCCAGCAGCGGGGTAGGGGAAACTGAAGCTTTCTTT. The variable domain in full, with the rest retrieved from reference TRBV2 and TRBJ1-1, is EPEVTQTPSHQVTQMGQEVILRCVPISNHLYFYWYRQILGQKVEFLVSFYNNEISEKSEIFDDQFSVERPDGSNFTLKIRSTKLEDSAMYFCASSGVGETEAFFGQGTRLTVV.

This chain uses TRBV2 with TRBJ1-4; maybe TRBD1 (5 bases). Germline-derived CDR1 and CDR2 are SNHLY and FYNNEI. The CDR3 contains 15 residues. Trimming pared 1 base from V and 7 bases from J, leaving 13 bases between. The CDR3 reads CASSEVPREGEKLFF. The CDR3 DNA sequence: TGTGCCAGCAGTGAAGTCCCCAGGGAGGGTGAAAAACTGTTTTTT.

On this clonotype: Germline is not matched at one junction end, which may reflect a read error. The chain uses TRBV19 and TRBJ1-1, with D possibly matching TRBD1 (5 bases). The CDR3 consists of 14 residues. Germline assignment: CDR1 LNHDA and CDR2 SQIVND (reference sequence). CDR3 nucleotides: TGTGCCAGTAGTCTTCGGACACTTTCCACTAAAGCTTTCTTT. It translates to CASSLRTLSTKAFF.

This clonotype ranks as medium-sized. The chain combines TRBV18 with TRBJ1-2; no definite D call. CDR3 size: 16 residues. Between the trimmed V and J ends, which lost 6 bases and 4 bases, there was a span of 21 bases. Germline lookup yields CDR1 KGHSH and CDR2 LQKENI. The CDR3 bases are TGTGCCAGCTCCGCGAGCCGACAAATGGGGTCCTATGGCTACACCTTC. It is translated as CASSASRQMGSYGYTF.

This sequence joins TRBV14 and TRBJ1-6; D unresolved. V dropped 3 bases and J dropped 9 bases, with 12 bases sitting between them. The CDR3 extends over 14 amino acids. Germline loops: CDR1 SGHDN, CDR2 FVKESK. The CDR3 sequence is CASSHLGRASPLHF. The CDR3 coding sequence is TGTGCCAGCAGCCACCTGGGGAGAGCTTCACCCCTCCACTTT. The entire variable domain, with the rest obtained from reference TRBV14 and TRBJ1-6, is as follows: EAGVTQFPSHSVIEKGQTVTLRCDPISGHDNLYWYRRVMGKEIKFLLHFVKESKQDESGMPNNRFLAERTGGTYSTLKVQPAELEDSGVYFCASSHLGRASPLHFGNGTRLTVT.

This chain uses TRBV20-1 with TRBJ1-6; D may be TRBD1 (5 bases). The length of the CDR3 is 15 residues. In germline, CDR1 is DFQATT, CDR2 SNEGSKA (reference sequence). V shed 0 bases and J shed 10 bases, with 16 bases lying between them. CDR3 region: CSARDSHGGRSPLHF. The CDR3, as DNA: TGCAGTGCTAGAGATTCTCACGGGGGTAGGTCACCCCTCCACTTT.

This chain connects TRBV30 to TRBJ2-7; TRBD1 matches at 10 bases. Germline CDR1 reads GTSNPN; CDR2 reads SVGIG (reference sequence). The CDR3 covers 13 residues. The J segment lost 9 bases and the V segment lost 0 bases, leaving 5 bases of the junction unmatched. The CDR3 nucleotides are TGTGCCTGGAGTGTACCGGGACAGGGGACGCAGTACTTC. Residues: CAWSVPGQGTQYF.

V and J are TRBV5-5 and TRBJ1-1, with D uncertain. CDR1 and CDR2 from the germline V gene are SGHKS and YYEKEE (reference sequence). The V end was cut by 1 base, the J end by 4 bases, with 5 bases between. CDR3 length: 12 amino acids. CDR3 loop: CASSLSGTEAFF. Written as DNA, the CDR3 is TGTGCCAGCAGCTTGTCTGGCACTGAAGCTTTCTTT.